Listed below are T cell receptor beta chains from one sample, sequenced in a study of post-analysis software for immune sequencing data. TCRdb processed the PCR reads anew with MiXCR; each CDR3 protein has one entry. The sample records 750,000 to 950,000 distinct CDR3 sequences, about 57% being singletons. Sequencing was carried out using blood. The receptors come from a girl aged 5-17 years with multiple sclerosis. CDR3s include the opening cysteine and the closing phenylalanine or tryptophan. The D gene is left open where the match is weak. For some rows the clone size is stated as once, few or many, or as a class when expanded; others skip it.

TRBV12-3/TRBV12-4	TRBD2	TRBJ2-7	NA	CASTPSGSGEQYF	TGTGCCAGCACCCCAAGCGGGAGTGGCGAGCAGTACTTC
TRBV5-1	NA	TRBJ2-1	many	CASSLLDEQFF	TGCGCCAGCAGCTTATTAGATGAGCAGTTCTTC
TRBV15	TRBD2	TRBJ2-1	NA	CATSSLGTSGYNEQFF	TGTGCCACCAGCAGCCTGGGAACTAGCGGATACAATGAGCAGTTCTTC
TRBV12-3/TRBV12-4	NA	TRBJ1-5	few	CASSSKGLYSNQPQHF	TGTGCCAGCAGCTCCAAGGGACTATATAGCAATCAGCCCCAGCATTTT
TRBV11-2	NA	TRBJ1-1	NA	CASSSPYFGEAFF	TGTGCCAGCAGCTCCCCTTACTTCGGGGAAGCTTTCTTT
TRBV5-5	NA	TRBJ2-1	NA	CASSFQVPYNEQFF	TGTGCCAGCAGCTTCCAGGTACCCTACAATGAGCAGTTCTTC
TRBV10-1	TRBD1	TRBJ2-1	few	CASRNTGGNEQFF	TGCGCCAGCAGAAATACAGGGGGCAATGAGCAGTTCTTC
TRBV27	NA	TRBJ1-2	few	CASSLEGRGYGYTF	TGTGCCAGCAGCTTAGAGGGACGGGGCTATGGCTACACCTTC
TRBV6-2/TRBV6-3	TRBD1	TRBJ2-7	NA	CASSYRDRGEQYF	TGTGCCAGCAGTTACCGGGACAGGGGCGAGCAGTACTTC
TRBV6-5	NA	TRBJ2-3	few	CASSYVKGTTDTQYF	TGTGCCAGCAGTTACGTAAAAGGGACAACAGATACGCAGTATTTT
TRBV5-1	TRBD2	TRBJ2-3	few	CASSRSGLASDTQYF	TGCGCCAGCAGTCGGTCGGGACTAGCGTCAGATACGCAGTATTTT
TRBV30	NA	TRBJ2-7	once	CAWSRAVVATVGEQYF	TGTGCCTGGAGTCGGGCGGTAGTCGCCACAGTCGGCGAGCAGTACTTC
TRBV10-2	NA	TRBJ2-7	NA	CASSHRGGGEQYF	TGCGCCAGCAGCCACCGGGGAGGTGGCGAGCAGTACTTC
TRBV29-1	TRBD2	TRBJ2-1	NA	CLTLGLAGSVEQFF	TGCCTCACCCTAGGACTAGCGGGATCGGTTGAGCAGTTCTTC
TRBV2	NA	TRBJ2-7	few	CASSEREIFPEQYF	TGTGCCAGCAGTGAACGGGAGATTTTCCCCGAGCAGTACTTC
TRBV7-9	NA	TRBJ1-2	NA	CASSSFTSNYGYTF	TGTGCCAGCAGCTCCTTTACATCTAACTATGGCTACACCTTC
TRBV25-1	NA	TRBJ2-7	NA	CASSEPGLDTYEQYF	TGTGCCAGCAGTGAACCGGGACTGGATACCTACGAGCAGTACTTC
TRBV12-3/TRBV12-4	NA	TRBJ1-5	few	CASARSLGYQPQHF	TGTGCCAGTGCTAGATCATTGGGGTATCAGCCCCAGCATTTT
TRBV24-1	TRBD2	TRBJ2-1	few	CATSSTGTSGGYNEQFF	TGTGCCACCAGTTCGACCGGGACTAGCGGGGGGTACAATGAGCAGTTCTTC
TRBV29-1	TRBD1	TRBJ1-1	NA	CSVQTGGPTEAFF	TGCAGCGTTCAGACAGGGGGCCCCACTGAAGCTTTCTTT
TRBV12-3/TRBV12-4	NA	TRBJ1-5	once	CASSLQVQSPQHF	TGTGCCAGCAGTTTACAGGTTCAATCCCCCCAGCATTTT
TRBV29-1	NA	TRBJ2-5	NA	CSVKGQFQETQYF	TGCAGCGTTAAAGGACAGTTTCAAGAGACCCAGTACTTC
TRBV28	NA	TRBJ2-7	NA	CASSLAQIYEQYF	TGTGCCAGCAGTTTAGCCCAGATCTACGAGCAGTACTTC
TRBV5-1	NA	TRBJ2-1	NA	CASSNLRGDYNEQFF	TGCGCCAGCAGCAACCTCAGGGGGGACTACAATGAGCAGTTCTTC
TRBV20-1	TRBD1	TRBJ1-5	NA	CSARTGTGEPQHF	TGCAGTGCTAGAACCGGGACAGGGGAACCCCAGCATTTT
TRBV7-9	TRBD2	TRBJ2-1	NA	CASSSPLAGKNSYNEQFF	TGTGCCAGCAGCTCCCCCTTAGCGGGGAAAAACTCCTACAATGAGCAGTTCTTC
TRBV7-2	NA	TRBJ1-2	NA	CASILGVEFRNYGYTF	TGTGCCAGCATCTTAGGAGTCGAGTTTCGTAACTATGGCTACACCTTC
TRBV15	TRBD1	TRBJ1-2	NA	CATEGGDRVNYGYTF	TGTGCCACCGAAGGGGGAGACAGGGTTAACTATGGCTACACCTTC
TRBV20-1	NA	TRBJ2-6	few	CSAPESGANVLTF	TGCAGTGCTCCAGAATCTGGGGCCAACGTCCTGACTTTC
TRBV9	NA	TRBJ2-7	NA	CASSEAGTRAYEQYF	TGTGCCAGCAGCGAGGCCGGGACTCGAGCCTACGAGCAGTACTTC
TRBV14	NA	TRBJ1-1	NA	CASSRRGGPEAFF	TGTGCCAGCAGCCGAAGGGGAGGGCCTGAAGCTTTCTTT
TRBV7-2	TRBD2	TRBJ2-5	NA	CASSLVGTSAYNEQYF	TGTGCCAGCAGTCTAGTCGGGACTAGCGCATACAATGAGCAGTACTTC
TRBV15	TRBD2	TRBJ2-1	NA	CATSIRTSGFYNEQFF	TGTGCCACCAGCATCAGGACTAGCGGGTTTTACAATGAGCAGTTCTTC
TRBV2	TRBD1	TRBJ2-1	NA	CASSASQGAIDEQFF	TGTGCCAGCAGTGCAAGCCAGGGGGCGATTGATGAGCAGTTCTTC
TRBV29-1	NA	TRBJ1-2	NA	CSVGRAGVNYGYTF	TGCAGCGTTGGAAGGGCAGGGGTGAACTATGGCTACACCTTC
TRBV7-3	TRBD1	TRBJ1-2	NA	CASSPTPTGGGDGYTF	TGTGCCAGCAGCCCTACCCCCACAGGGGGAGGGGATGGCTACACCTTC
TRBV7-2	NA	TRBJ2-3	NA	CASSLGVESDTQYF	TGTGCCAGCAGCTTAGGAGTCGAGTCGGATACGCAGTATTTT
TRBV7-8	NA	TRBJ2-1	few	CASSATGDANEQFF	TGTGCCAGCAGCGCAACCGGGGATGCCAATGAGCAGTTCTTC
TRBV7-2	NA	TRBJ2-5	NA	CASSLDRHPQETQYF	TGTGCCAGCAGCTTAGATCGTCATCCTCAAGAGACCCAGTACTTC
TRBV12-3/TRBV12-4	TRBD1	TRBJ2-5	few	CASSSGQGSRGETQYF	TGTGCCAGCAGTTCAGGACAGGGTAGTCGTGGAGAGACCCAGTACTTC
TRBV11-2	TRBD1	TRBJ2-1	NA	CASSKPGTGIDEQFF	TGTGCCAGCAGCAAACCCGGGACAGGGATCGATGAGCAGTTCTTC
TRBV7-9	NA	TRBJ2-3	NA	CASSLRPSGSPTDAQYF	TGTGCCAGCAGCTTACGGCCTAGTGGAAGCCCGACAGATGCGCAGTATTTT
TRBV5-1	NA	TRBJ2-7	NA	CASSLEEQYF	TGCGCCAGCAGCTTGGAGGAGCAGTACTTC
TRBV5-1	TRBD2	TRBJ2-2	NA	CASSLGLAGGPGTGELFF	TGCGCCAGCAGCCTAGGACTAGCGGGAGGCCCGGGCACCGGGGAGCTGTTTTTT
TRBV5-1	NA	TRBJ1-1	NA	CASSLGTIRAEAFF	TGCGCCAGCAGCTTGGGAACCATAAGGGCTGAAGCTTTCTTT
TRBV6-4	NA	TRBJ2-4	NA	CASSAGHRDRDIQYF	TGTGCCAGCAGCGCGGGGCATCGTGACAGGGACATTCAGTACTTC